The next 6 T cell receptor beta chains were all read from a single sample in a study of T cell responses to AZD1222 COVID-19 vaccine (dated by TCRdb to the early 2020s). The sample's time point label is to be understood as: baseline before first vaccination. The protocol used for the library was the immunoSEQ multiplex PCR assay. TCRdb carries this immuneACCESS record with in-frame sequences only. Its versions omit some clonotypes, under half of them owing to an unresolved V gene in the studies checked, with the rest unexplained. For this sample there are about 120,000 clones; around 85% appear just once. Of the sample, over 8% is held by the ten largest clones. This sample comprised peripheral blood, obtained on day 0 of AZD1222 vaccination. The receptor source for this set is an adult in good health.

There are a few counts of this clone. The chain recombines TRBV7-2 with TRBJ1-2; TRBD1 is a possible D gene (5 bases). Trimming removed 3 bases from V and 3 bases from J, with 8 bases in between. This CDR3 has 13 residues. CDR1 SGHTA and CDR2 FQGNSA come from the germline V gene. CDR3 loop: CASSLGPYYGYTF. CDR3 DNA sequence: TGTGCCAGCAGCTTGGGGCCGTACTATGGCTACACCTTC.

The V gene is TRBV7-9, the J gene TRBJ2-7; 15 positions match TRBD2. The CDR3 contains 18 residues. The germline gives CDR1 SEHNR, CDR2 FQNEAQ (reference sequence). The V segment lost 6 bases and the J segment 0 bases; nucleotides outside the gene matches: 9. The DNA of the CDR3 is TGTGCCAGCAGACCGGGACTAGCGGGAGGCAGGAGCTCCTACGAGCAGTACTTC. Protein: CASRPGLAGGRSSYEQYF.

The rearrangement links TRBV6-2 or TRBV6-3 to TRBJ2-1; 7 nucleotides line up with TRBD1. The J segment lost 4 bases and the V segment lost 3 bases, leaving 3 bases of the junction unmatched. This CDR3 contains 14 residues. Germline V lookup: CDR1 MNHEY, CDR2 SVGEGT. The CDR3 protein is CASSYGTAYNEQFF. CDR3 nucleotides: TGTGCCAGCAGTTATGGGACAGCTTACAATGAGCAGTTCTTC.

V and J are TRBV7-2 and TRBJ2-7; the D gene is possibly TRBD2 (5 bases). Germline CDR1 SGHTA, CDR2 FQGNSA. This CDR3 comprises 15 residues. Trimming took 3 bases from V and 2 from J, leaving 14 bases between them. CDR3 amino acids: CASSLGGPRTYEQYF. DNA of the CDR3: TGTGCCAGCAGCTTGGGCGGGCCACGGACCTACGAGCAGTACTTC. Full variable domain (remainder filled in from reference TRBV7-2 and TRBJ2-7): GAGVSQSPSNKVTEKGKDVELRCDPISGHTALYWYRQSLGQGLEFLIYFQGNSAPDKSGLPSDRFSAERTGGSVSTLTIQRTQQEDSAVYLCASSLGGPRTYEQYFGPGTRLTVT.

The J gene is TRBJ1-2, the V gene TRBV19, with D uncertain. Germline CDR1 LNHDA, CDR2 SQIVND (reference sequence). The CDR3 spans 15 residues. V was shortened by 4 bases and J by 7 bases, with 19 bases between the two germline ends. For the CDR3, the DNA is TGTGCCAGTAGTACCTCTGCTTTTGGATACATTGGCTACACCTTC. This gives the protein CASSTSAFGYIGYTF.

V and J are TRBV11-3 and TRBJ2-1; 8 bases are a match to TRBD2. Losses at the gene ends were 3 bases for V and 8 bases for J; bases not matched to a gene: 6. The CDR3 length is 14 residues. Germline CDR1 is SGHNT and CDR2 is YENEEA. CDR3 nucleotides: TGTGCCAGCAGCTTGGGACTAGTTGGCGATGAGCAGTTCTTC. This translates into CASSLGLVGDEQFF.